Following are 32 T cell receptor beta chains from one sample sequenced in a study of shared clonotypes between healthy human individuals. Some clones are missing from TCRdb's copy, which holds only in-frame ones; the method was immunoSEQ multiplex PCR. The table lists 2 million to 3 million clones, 80% to 95% of them singletons. The sequenced material came from naive CD4+ T cells from PBMCs. Subset denoted: CD45RA+ positively selected. All receptors derive from a man younger than 35 in good health. Some clones in this sample may be carry-over from other donors' samples.

The chain is built from TRBV21-1 and TRBJ2-1; TRBD2 is the table's D call and was not checked against the DNA. TRBV21-1 is shown as a pseudogene. The CDR3 consists of 15 residues. DNA for the CDR3: TGTGCCAGCAGCCCCCCGGGTCTAGCGGGCAATGAGCAGTTCTTC. Its translation is CASSPPGLAGNEQFF.

The rearrangement uses TRBV5-4 and TRBJ2-4, with TRBD1 identical over 11 bases. Germline trimming cut 4 bases from V and 6 bases from J; bases unmatched to any gene: 9. This CDR3 comprises 16 residues. From germline, CDR1 is SGHNT and CDR2 YYREEE (reference sequence). The CDR3 protein is CASSGTDRGPPNIQYF. DNA for the CDR3: TGTGCCAGCAGCGGGACGGACAGGGGGCCCCCAAACATTCAGTACTTC. The entire variable domain, with the rest obtained from reference TRBV5-4 and TRBJ2-4, is as follows: ETGVTQSPTHLIKTRGQQVTLRCSSQSGHNTVSWYQQALGQGPQFIFQYYREEENGRGNFPPRFSGLQFPNYSSELNVNALELDDSALYLCASSGTDRGPPNIQYFGAGTRLSVL.

CDR3 nucleotides: TGTGCCAGCAGCAACGGGGGGCCCTCCTACAATGAGCAGTTCTTC. It specifies CASSNGGPSYNEQFF. The chain joins TRBV21-1 to TRBJ2-1; the table assigns TRBD2, which was not confirmed against the DNA. TRBV21-1 is listed as a pseudogene. CDR3 length equals 15 residues.

The genes are TRBV10-3 and TRBJ2-3, with D hard to call. In germline, CDR1 is ENHRY, CDR2 SYGVKD. Trimming removed 11 bases at V and 2 bases at J, with 5 bases between. This CDR3 contains 10 residues. The CDR3, as DNA: TGTGCCGCGTCCACAGATACGCAGTATTTT. Translation: CAASTDTQYF.

The chain employs TRBV5-4 and TRBJ1-2; 9 positions agree with TRBD1. This CDR3 spans 15 amino acids. The junction had 6 bases not matched to a gene; V was cut back by 2 bases and J by 4 bases. CDR1 is SGHNT and CDR2 is YYREEE in the germline V gene (reference sequence). For the CDR3, the DNA is TGTGCCAGCAGCTTTTCGCAACAGGGGGCCTATGGCTACACCTTC. Protein: CASSFSQQGAYGYTF.

The rearrangement links TRBV5-1 to TRBJ2-6; the match to TRBD1 covers 8 bases. This CDR3 has 17 amino acids. V trimming: 5 bases; J trimming: 1 base; junction bases outside the gene matches: 8. The germline V gene has CDR1 SGHRS and CDR2 YFSETQ. The CDR3 loop is CASRVDRVISGANVLTF. The CDR3 region has the DNA TGCGCCAGCAGAGTGGACAGGGTAATTTCTGGGGCCAACGTCCTGACTTTC.

Notes on this clone: The junction departs from the called germline gene at one end, perhaps through a read error. V is TRBV28 and J is TRBJ1-2, with TRBD1 as a possible D gene (5 bases). The CDR3 runs 15 residues. Germline V lookup: CDR1 MDHEN, CDR2 SYDVKM. CDR3 in amino acids: CANSLAGARNYGYTF. Here the CDR3 DNA reads TGTGCCAACAGTTTAGCCGGGGCGCGGAACTATGGCTACACCTTC.

The table lists this clone with a count of one. The chain uses TRBV2 and TRBJ1-1; D not resolved. The V and J ends lost 7 bases and 3 bases respectively, with 12 bases between them. Germline-derived CDR1 and CDR2 are SNHLY and FYNNEI. The CDR3 covers 13 residues. In DNA form, the CDR3 reads TGTGCCAGCATAATAAGGGTGGACACTGAAGCTTTCTTT. Translating it yields CASIIRVDTEAFF.

The V and J genes are TRBV6-6 and TRBJ1-1; TRBD1 matches at 8 bases. Germline V gene lookup returns CDR1 MNHNY and CDR2 SVGAGI (reference sequence). Trimming removed 5 bases from V and 6 bases from J; junction bases left unmatched: 8. The CDR3 loop spans 14 amino acids. Here the CDR3 reads CASSTGQGAPEAFF. CDR3 DNA sequence: TGTGCCAGCAGTACCGGACAGGGAGCCCCTGAAGCTTTCTTT.

This clone was seen only once. The chain uses TRBV10-3 and TRBJ2-2; D remains ambiguous. V was trimmed by 7 bases and J by 6 bases, leaving 9 bases between them. Germline V lookup: CDR1 ENHRY, CDR2 SYGVKD. The CDR3 runs to 12 residues. CDR3 region: CAITSDAGELFF. The CDR3 nucleotides read TGTGCCATCACCTCCGATGCCGGGGAGCTGTTTTTT.

This chain connects TRBV9 to TRBJ1-5; D is unresolved. CDR3 length: 13 residues. V gave up 4 bases and J gave up 9 bases, with 14 bases separating them. The germline V gene encodes CDR1 SGDLS and CDR2 YYNGEE. CDR3 nucleotide sequence: TGTGCCAGCAGCCCATCGGTTGAGGGGCCCCAGCATTTT. Translating gives CASSPSVEGPQHF.

The J gene is TRBJ2-1, the V gene TRBV6-4; 10 positions match TRBD2. CDR1 and CDR2 from the germline V gene are MRHNA and SNTAGT. The CDR3 extends over 15 amino acids. V shed 6 bases, J shed 4 bases, and the junction held 6 bases outside the gene matches. CDR3 residues: CASSRGLALYNEQFF. CDR3 in DNA: TGTGCCAGCAGCCGGGGACTAGCGCTATACAATGAGCAGTTCTTC.

This chain connects TRBV7-9 to TRBJ1-2, with TRBD1 as a possible D gene (5 bases). Trimming took off 1 base at V and 3 bases at J, with 9 bases between the two ends. CDR1 and CDR2 from the germline V gene are SEHNR and FQNEAQ (reference sequence). This CDR3 has 14 residues. The CDR3 reads CASSLGGADYGYTF. For the CDR3, the DNA is TGTGCCAGCAGCTTAGGGGGCGCTGACTATGGCTACACCTTC.

On this clone: This same CDR3 is encoded by further DNA sequences in the sample. Written as DNA, the CDR3 is TGTGCCAGCAGCTTGGCCCTAGCTAGCACAGATACGCAGTATTTT. Its translation is CASSLALASTDTQYF. This chain connects TRBV5-4 to TRBJ2-3; TRBD2 is a possible D gene (5 bases). The CDR3 contains 15 residues. Trimming left V 0 bases short and J 0 bases short, with 8 bases between. Germline CDR1 reads SGHNT; CDR2 reads YYREEE (reference sequence).

This chain connects TRBV5-6 to TRBJ2-3; TRBD1 aligns across 7 bases. The CDR3 covers 15 residues. V lost 4 bases, J lost 2 bases, and 7 bases stayed unmatched. CDR1 and CDR2 from the germline V gene are SGHDT and YYEEEE. The CDR3 protein is CASSIRTGFTDTQYF. The CDR3 DNA is TGTGCCAGCAGCATCCGGACAGGTTTCACAGATACGCAGTATTTT.

This chain joins TRBV6-1 and TRBJ2-1; TRBD1 matches 7 bases. The trim removed 8 bases at V and 2 bases at J, leaving 6 bases unmatched. Germline V gene lookup returns CDR1 MNHNS and CDR2 SASEGT. This CDR3 has 14 residues. For the CDR3, the DNA is TGTGCCAGCTCGGGACAGAACACCTACAATGAGCAGTTCTTC. Translating gives CASSGQNTYNEQFF.

CDR3 nucleotide sequence: TGTGCCAGCAGCTTAGTCGGGGACGGGGGTGGCTACACCTTC. Amino acids: CASSLVGDGGGYTF. This rearrangement joins TRBV7-3 to TRBJ1-2; possible D gene TRBD1, 5 bases. V gave up 2 bases and J gave up 7 bases, with 14 bases separating them. The CDR3 is 14 residues long. CDR1 and CDR2 (germline): SGHTA, FQGTGA.

The V gene is TRBV7-2, the J gene TRBJ2-7; 11 nucleotides align to TRBD2. V lost 7 bases to trimming and J lost 1 base; unmatched junction nucleotides: 6. The CDR3 runs to 15 residues. Germline V gene data show CDR1 as SGHTA and CDR2 as FQGNSA. CDR3 sequence: CASTLGLAASYEQYF. The CDR3 DNA sequence: TGTGCCAGCACGCTGGGACTAGCGGCATCCTACGAGCAGTACTTC.

The chain uses TRBV4-1 and TRBJ1-1; TRBD1 might be the D (5 bases). The CDR3 extends over 16 amino acids. Germline CDR1 is MGHRA and CDR2 is YSYEKL. V lost 5 bases to trimming and J lost 3 bases, with 19 bases between them. The CDR3 region is CASSSRGAPGDTEAFF. CDR3 nucleotides: TGCGCCAGCAGCTCACGAGGAGCCCCGGGGGACACTGAAGCTTTCTTT.

This clone has only one observation. The chain joins TRBV7-3 to TRBJ2-7; 10 bases map to TRBD2. V trimming: 5 bases; J trimming: 5 bases; junction bases outside the gene matches: 21. This CDR3 is built from 19 residues. The V gene's germline CDR1 is SGHTA and CDR2 FQGTGA. The CDR3 DNA follows: TGTGCCAGCAGCCGGTCGGGCCCTTCAAAAGCGGGAGGGCCCCACGAGCAGTACTTC. It specifies CASSRSGPSKAGGPHEQYF.

The CDR3 region has the DNA TGTGCCAGCAGTGGCTCACAGGGAGGAAGGACTGAAGCTTTCTTT. This codes for CASSGSQGGRTEAFF. The V call is TRBV6-6, the J call TRBJ1-1; D is possibly TRBD1 (6 bases). The V end was cut by 5 bases, the J end by 5 bases, with 18 bases between. The CDR3 sequence is 15 residues long. Germline V gene sequence: CDR1 MNHNY, CDR2 SVGAGI (reference sequence).

The chain has TRBV19 and TRBJ1-2; TRBD1 agrees at 7 bases. The ends lost 3 bases at V and 4 bases at J; junction bases unmatched: 11. The CDR3 loop spans 16 amino acids. Germline V CDR1 and CDR2: LNHDA, SQIVND (reference sequence). CDR3: CASSMKDGTASYGYTF. CDR3 sequence (DNA): TGTGCCAGTAGTATGAAAGATGGGACAGCTTCCTATGGCTACACCTTC.

This rearrangement joins TRBV5-4 to TRBJ1-1; unclear D gene. From germline, CDR1 is SGHNT and CDR2 YYREEE (reference sequence). This CDR3 region has 13 residues. The V and J ends lost 7 bases and 0 bases respectively, with 10 bases between them. CDR3 sequence (DNA): TGTGCCAGCGGCCCCCCGGTGAACACTGAAGCTTTCTTT. Its translation is CASGPPVNTEAFF. The full variable domain, its missing parts supplied by reference TRBV5-4 and TRBJ1-1, is ETGVTQSPTHLIKTRGQQVTLRCSSQSGHNTVSWYQQALGQGPQFIFQYYREEENGRGNFPPRFSGLQFPNYSSELNVNALELDDSALYLCASGPPVNTEAFFGQGTRLTVV.

A single count supports this clone. The sample holds other DNA sequences that translate to the same CDR3. This sequence joins TRBV5-4 and TRBJ2-5, with 8 bases matching TRBD1. J lost 5 bases, V lost 4 bases, and 1 base had no gene match. The germline V gene encodes CDR1 SGHNT and CDR2 YYREEE (reference sequence). The CDR3 spans 12 residues. The CDR3 protein is CASSRDRETQYF. As DNA, the CDR3 is TGTGCCAGCAGCCGGGACAGGGAGACCCAGTACTTC.

This chain uses TRBV19 with TRBJ2-4, with 15 bases aligning to TRBD2. The CDR3 is 17 residues long. The ends lost 6 bases at V and 7 bases at J; junction bases unmatched: 10. Germline lookup yields CDR1 LNHDA and CDR2 SQIVND (reference sequence). CDR3 DNA: TGTGCCAGTAGCGGACTAGCGGGAGGGCGATTAGGGAACATTCAGTACTTC. This sequence encodes CASSGLAGGRLGNIQYF. The whole variable domain, remainder taken from reference TRBV19 and TRBJ2-4, is DGGITQSPKYLFRKEGQNVTLSCEQNLNHDAMYWYRQDPGQGLRLIYYSQIVNDFQKGDIAEGYSVSREKKESFPLTVTSAQKNPTAFYLCASSGLAGGRLGNIQYFGAGTRLSVL.

The chain links TRBV2 to TRBJ2-2; 7 bases match TRBD2. The CDR3 has 14 residues. Trimming at V came to 6 bases and at J to 6 bases, leaving 7 bases not matched to a gene. Germline V gene sequence: CDR1 SNHLY, CDR2 FYNNEI. As DNA, the CDR3 is TGTGCCAGCAGAGGACTAGTTAGGTCCGGGGAGCTGTTTTTT. Translation: CASRGLVRSGELFF.

This clone was detected once. This rearrangement joins TRBV6-5 to TRBJ2-5; unclear D gene. The CDR3 contains 15 residues. The V end was cut by 2 bases, the J end by 7 bases, with 17 bases between. Germline-derived CDR1 and CDR2 are MNHEY and SVGAGI. CDR3 loop: CASSYQADGRATQYF. The CDR3 nucleotides read TGTGCCAGCAGTTACCAGGCGGATGGTAGGGCGACCCAGTACTTC.

This chain links TRBV27 with TRBJ2-7, with D tentatively TRBD2 (6 bases). This CDR3 contains 15 residues. The germline V gene has CDR1 MNHEY and CDR2 SMNVEV (reference sequence). Trimming took 2 bases from V and 0 from J, leaving 11 bases between them. This chain's CDR3 is CASSLRGLLSYEQYF. DNA for the CDR3: TGTGCCAGCAGTTTAAGGGGACTGCTCTCCTACGAGCAGTACTTC.

V gene TRBV5-1 combines with J gene TRBJ2-7; TRBD2 matches 8 bases. CDR1 is SGHRS, CDR2 YFSETQ, per germline. The CDR3 sequence is 15 residues long. V gave up 4 bases and J gave up 1 base; unmatched junction bases: 7. The DNA for the CDR3 is TGCGCCAGCAGCCCTCCGGGGGGGGCATCCTACGAGCAGTACTTC. Its protein product is CASSPPGGASYEQYF.

J is TRBJ2-1 and V is TRBV6-4; D not resolved. The CDR3 contains 11 residues. Per the germline V gene, CDR1 is MRHNA and CDR2 is SNTAGT. Trimming stripped 4 bases from V and 12 bases from J, with 10 bases between. The CDR3 here is CASSVGPGQFF. Written as DNA, the CDR3 is TGTGCCAGCAGTGTGGGTCCAGGGCAGTTCTTC.

The J gene is TRBJ2-3, the V gene TRBV5-1; weak D call: TRBD1 (5 bases). CDR3 length: 15 amino acids. With 4 bases removed from V and 1 base from J, the gap between germline ends came to 13 bases. Germline lookup yields CDR1 SGHRS and CDR2 YFSETQ. CDR3 amino acids: CASSLGQSGTDTQYF. CDR3 coding DNA: TGCGCCAGCAGCCTCGGACAAAGTGGCACAGATACGCAGTATTTT.

The V call is TRBV28, the J call TRBJ2-6, with D perhaps given as TRBD1 or TRBD2 (5 bases each). CDR1 and CDR2 (germline): MDHEN, SYDVKM. V was trimmed by 4 bases and J by 4 bases, leaving 23 bases between them. The CDR3 contains 19 residues. The CDR3 here is CASSSSRGHRAAGANVLTF. Here the CDR3 DNA reads TGTGCCAGCAGTTCTAGCCGCGGACATAGGGCAGCCGGGGCCAACGTCCTGACTTTC.